These 15 T cell receptor beta chains were sequenced from one sample in a study of blood T cell repertoires in COVID-19. Sequencing was performed with immunoSEQ multiplex PCR; in TCRdb, only in-frame clones are kept and a portion is missing. Of a few hundred thousand clones in the sample, around 82% were seen once. Sequencing input: peripheral blood. These receptors were taken from a woman in her late teens or twenties with acute or convalescent COVID-19.

This chain connects TRBV7-9 to TRBJ1-2; D ambiguous. V lost 5 bases, J lost 4 bases, and 14 bases lay in between. The CDR3 has 14 amino acids. Germline V gene lookup returns CDR1 SEHNR and CDR2 FQNEAQ (reference sequence). The CDR3 region has the DNA TGTGCCAGCAGCGAGGTCAGCAGACCCTATGGCTACACCTTC. This gives the protein CASSEVSRPYGYTF. The full variable domain, in which reference TRBV7-9 and TRBJ1-2 provide the parts outside the CDR3, is DTGVSQNPRHKITKRGQNVTFRCDPISEHNRLYWYRQTLGQGPEFLTYFQNEAQLEKSRLLSDRFSAERPKGSFSTLEIQRTEQGDSAMYLCASSEVSRPYGYTFGSGTRLTVV.

The chain has TRBV19 and TRBJ2-7, with TRBD2 matching 13 bases. The CDR3 is 15 residues long. V lost 5 bases and J lost 2; bases outside the gene matches: 3. The V gene's germline CDR1 is LNHDA and CDR2 SQIVND (reference sequence). Written as DNA, the CDR3 is TGTGCCAGTAGTGACGGGACTAGCGGGACCTACGAGCAGTACTTC. Its protein product is CASSDGTSGTYEQYF.

The rearrangement uses TRBV11-2 and TRBJ2-3, with D possibly being TRBD1 (6 bases). The germline CDR1 and CDR2 sequences are SGHAT and FQNNGV. V lost 3 bases, J lost 1 base, and 11 bases lay in between. This CDR3 region has 15 residues. CDR3 DNA sequence: TGTGCCAGCAGCTTTAGGGCAGGGGGCACAGATACGCAGTATTTT. It yields the protein CASSFRAGGTDTQYF.

V and J are TRBV2 and TRBJ2-1; D possibly corresponds to TRBD2 (5 bases). Looked up from germline, CDR1 is SNHLY and CDR2 is FYNNEI. The V end was cut by 2 bases, the J end by 6 bases, with 8 bases between. The CDR3 contains 13 residues. The CDR3: CASSENGVNEQFF. For the CDR3, the DNA is TGTGCCAGCAGTGAAAACGGGGTCAATGAGCAGTTCTTC.

This chain links TRBV11-3 with TRBJ2-5, with TRBD2 identical over 16 bases. The CDR3 runs to 20 residues. The J segment lost 5 bases and the V segment lost 1 base, leaving 13 bases of the junction unmatched. Looked up from germline, CDR1 is SGHNT and CDR2 is YENEEA. The CDR3 reads CASSLAPPGLAGGPWETQYF. The DNA for the CDR3 is TGTGCCAGCAGCTTAGCTCCTCCGGGACTAGCGGGAGGGCCGTGGGAGACCCAGTACTTC.

This chain connects TRBV30 to TRBJ1-4, with D maybe TRBD1 (5 bases). Per germline, CDR1 GTSNPN and CDR2 SVGIG (reference sequence). The CDR3 runs 16 residues. The V and J ends lost 4 bases and 7 bases respectively, with 22 bases between them. This chain's CDR3 is CAWKELSRGWSEKLFF. The CDR3 coding sequence is TGTGCCTGGAAGGAACTTTCACGGGGGTGGAGTGAAAAACTGTTTTTT.

The CDR3 DNA follows: TGTGCCAGCAGCCCCACTAGCGGGAGGTTGACCGGGGAGCTGTTTTTT. It specifies CASSPTSGRLTGELFF. The V gene is TRBV9, the J gene TRBJ2-2, with 12 bases fitting TRBD2. CDR1 and CDR2 (germline): SGDLS, YYNGEE. Trimming took 4 bases from V and 5 from J; bases not matched to a gene: 6. This CDR3 has 16 residues.

In the case of this clone: At the DNA level, this CDR3 is encoded by other sequences in the same sample as well. The chain recombines TRBV27 with TRBJ2-7, with 8 positions matching TRBD1. The CDR3 spans 14 residues. CDR1 and CDR2 (germline): MNHEY, SMNVEV (reference sequence). V lost 3 bases, J lost 4 bases, and 5 bases stayed unmatched. The CDR3 reads CASSFGTGLYEQYF. As DNA, the CDR3 is TGTGCCAGCAGTTTCGGGACAGGTTTGTACGAGCAGTACTTC.

This rearrangement joins TRBV12-3 or TRBV12-4 to TRBJ1-1; TRBD1 matches at 7 bases. Trimming took 7 bases from V and 4 from J; bases not matched to a gene: 6. CDR3 size: 13 residues. In DNA, the CDR3 is TGTGCCAGCATCGACAGGGTCGGCACTGAAGCTTTCTTT. Its protein is CASIDRVGTEAFF.

The count of this clone is one. V is TRBV5-1 and J is TRBJ2-3; TRBD1 matches 8 bases. Germline-derived CDR1 and CDR2 are SGHRS and YFSETQ. The CDR3 is 14 residues long. V lost 6 bases and J lost 9; bases outside the gene matches: 12. The CDR3 DNA sequence: TGCGCCAGCATCACAGGGACAGGCGGCGGCACGCAGTATTTT. It yields the protein CASITGTGGGTQYF.

V and J are TRBV27 and TRBJ2-2, with D possibly matching TRBD2 (6 bases). This CDR3 spans 14 amino acids. Deletions cut 8 bases from V and 4 bases from J, with 14 bases between. Germline values: CDR1 MNHEY, CDR2 SMNVEV (reference sequence). DNA for the CDR3: TGTGCCAGCTATCGGCAGGGAGGCACCGGGGAGCTGTTTTTT. Translation: CASYRQGGTGELFF.

This clone was detected only a few times. J is TRBJ1-2 and V is TRBV7-8; TRBD1 matches 9 bases. Per the germline V gene, CDR1 is SGHVS and CDR2 is FQNEAQ. V lost 5 bases, J lost 8 bases, and 3 bases stayed unmatched. This CDR3 has 12 residues. The CDR3 DNA follows: TGTGCCAGCAGCCGGGGACAGGGCGGCTACACCTTC. Translated, it gives CASSRGQGGYTF.

The rearrangement joins TRBV30 to TRBJ1-2, with D maybe TRBD1 (6 bases). The CDR3 covers 12 residues. CDR1 and CDR2 from the germline V gene are GTSNPN and SVGIG (reference sequence). The V and J ends lost 2 bases and 7 bases respectively, with 11 bases between them. The CDR3 loop reads CAWSPDRFGYTF. The CDR3 bases are TGTGCCTGGAGTCCCGACAGGTTTGGCTACACCTTC.

The rearrangement joins TRBV27 to TRBJ2-1; perhaps TRBD1 as D (5 bases). V dropped 2 bases and J dropped 1 base, with 9 bases sitting between them. Looked up from germline, CDR1 is MNHEY and CDR2 is SMNVEV (reference sequence). The CDR3 spans 15 residues. CDR3 amino acids: CASSLGQGSYNEQFF. CDR3 nucleotide sequence: TGTGCCAGCAGTTTAGGGCAGGGATCCTACAATGAGCAGTTCTTC.

The chain carries TRBV7-2 and TRBJ2-2; 10 positions agree with TRBD2. The CDR3 runs to 15 residues. The J segment lost 6 bases and the V segment lost 4 bases, leaving 5 bases of the junction unmatched. Germline loops: CDR1 SGHTA, CDR2 FQGNSA. CDR3 bases: TGTGCCAGCAGCTCACTAGCGGGAATCGCCGGGGAGCTGTTTTTT. It yields the protein CASSSLAGIAGELFF.